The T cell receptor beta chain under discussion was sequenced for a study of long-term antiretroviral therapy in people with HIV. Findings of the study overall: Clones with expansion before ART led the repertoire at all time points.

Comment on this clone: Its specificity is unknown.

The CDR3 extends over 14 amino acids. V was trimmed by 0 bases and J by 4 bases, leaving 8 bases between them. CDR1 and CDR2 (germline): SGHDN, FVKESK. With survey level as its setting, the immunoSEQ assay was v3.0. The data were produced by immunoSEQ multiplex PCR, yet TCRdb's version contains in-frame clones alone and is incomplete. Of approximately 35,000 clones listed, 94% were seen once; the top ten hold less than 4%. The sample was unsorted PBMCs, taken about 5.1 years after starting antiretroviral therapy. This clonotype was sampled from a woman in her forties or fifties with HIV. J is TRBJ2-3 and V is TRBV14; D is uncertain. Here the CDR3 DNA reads TGTGCCAGCAGCCAAGATGCCTGGCCAGATACGCAGTATTTT. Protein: CASSQDAWPDTQYF.